The 20 T cell receptor beta chains listed next were all sequenced from one sample in a study of long-term antiretroviral therapy in people with HIV. Survey-level immunoSEQ v3.0 assays were run. The repertoire was sequenced with immunoSEQ multiplex PCR; TCRdb's copy has only in-frame clones and lacks some. The table has several thousand clones, roughly 88% seen once; the top ten hold about 3%. The source was unsorted PBMCs, collected 3.7 years after starting antiretroviral therapy. These TCRs come from a woman aged 50 to 65 with HIV.

This clone was recorded a few times. The rearrangement links TRBV19 to TRBJ1-1; possibly TRBD1 for D (6 bases). Germline V gives CDR1 LNHDA, CDR2 SQIVND (reference sequence). Trimming stripped 3 bases from V and 7 bases from J, with 12 bases between. This CDR3 has 13 residues. The CDR3 DNA sequence: TGTGCCAGTAGTATGGTGGGGGGCTTTGAAGCTTTCTTT. Residues: CASSMVGGFEAFF.

The chain employs TRBV29-1 and TRBJ1-1, with D uncertain. CDR3 size: 9 residues. The V end was cut by 7 bases, the J end by 4 bases, with 4 bases between. The germline CDR1 and CDR2 sequences are SQVTM and ANQGSEA. Here the CDR3 reads CSAGTEAFF. The CDR3 DNA follows: TGCAGCGCGGGCACTGAAGCTTTCTTT.

Only a few counts were recorded for this clone. The gene calls are TRBV28 and TRBJ2-7; no clear D. Trimming took 3 bases from V and 6 from J, leaving 15 bases between them. This CDR3 region has 14 residues. Germline V gene lookup returns CDR1 MDHEN and CDR2 SYDVKM. The CDR3 nucleotides are TGTGCCAGCAGTTTGGTGGCTTCCCCAACCGAGCAGTACTTC. It yields the protein CASSLVASPTEQYF.

This rearrangement joins TRBV19 to TRBJ2-7, with 9 nucleotides matching TRBD1. V shed 5 bases and J 3 bases; nucleotides not matched to a gene: 11. CDR1 and CDR2 (germline): LNHDA, SQIVND (reference sequence). This CDR3 contains 16 residues. The DNA for the CDR3 is TGTGCCAGTAGTGCAACTTCGGGACAGGGAAACTACGAGCAGTACTTC. It codes for CASSATSGQGNYEQYF.

The chain employs TRBV5-1 and TRBJ1-5, with 7 bases identical to TRBD1. After removal of 0 bases from V and 6 bases from J, the junction contained 0 bases not matched to a gene. Germline CDR1 and CDR2: SGHRS and YFSETQ. CDR3 length equals 13 residues. CDR3 amino acids: CASSLEGAQPQHF. As DNA, the CDR3 is TGCGCCAGCAGCTTGGAGGGGGCTCAGCCCCAGCATTTT.

The CDR3 DNA follows: TGTGCCAGCAGCATCCAGGAACTCAGGGGCATCCACAATGAGCAGTTCTTC. It translates to CASSIQELRGIHNEQFF. V usage is TRBV9 and J usage is TRBJ2-1; possible D gene TRBD1, 6 bases. Germline lookup yields CDR1 SGDLS and CDR2 YYNGEE. V lost 4 bases and J 5 bases, leaving 22 bases between the germline ends. The CDR3 spans 17 residues. Full variable domain (remainder filled in from reference TRBV9 and TRBJ2-1): DSGVTQTPKHLITATGQRVTLRCSPRSGDLSVYWYQQSLDQGLQFLIQYYNGEERAKGNILERFSAQQFPDLHSELNLSSLELGDSALYFCASSIQELRGIHNEQFFGPGTRLTVL.

J is TRBJ2-2 and V is TRBV7-9; 13 bases align to TRBD2. Germline CDR1 and CDR2: SEHNR and FQNEAQ (reference sequence). The CDR3 is made up of 15 amino acids. V lost 5 bases, J lost 5 bases, and 2 bases stayed unmatched. The CDR3 loop reads CASSLLAGGTGELFF. The CDR3 region has the DNA TGTGCCAGCAGCCTACTAGCGGGAGGGACCGGGGAGCTGTTTTTT.

This clone has only a few counts. The V call is TRBV6-1, the J call TRBJ2-7; D possibly uses TRBD1 or TRBD2 (5 bases each). The V end was cut by 8 bases, the J end by 0 bases, with 17 bases between. The CDR3 runs to 15 residues. Germline V lookup: CDR1 MNHNS, CDR2 SASEGT. The CDR3 region is CASSRRGRSSYEQYF. For the CDR3, the DNA is TGTGCCAGCTCACGCCGGGGACGGAGCTCCTACGAGCAGTACTTC.

The chain joins TRBV6-1 to TRBJ2-2, with TRBD1 matching over 8 bases. J was trimmed by 5 bases and V by 6 bases; bases with no gene match: 5. This CDR3 has 14 amino acids. Germline V gene sequence: CDR1 MNHNS, CDR2 SASEGT. The CDR3 coding sequence is TGTGCCAGCAGCAGGACAGGGAGGACCGGGGAGCTGTTTTTT. It codes for CASSRTGRTGELFF.

This chain uses TRBV6-1 with TRBJ2-7; D is undetermined. The CDR3 sequence is 15 residues long. Germline V gene lookup returns CDR1 MNHNS and CDR2 SASEGT. With 5 bases removed from V and 5 bases from J, the gap between germline ends came to 19 bases. CDR3 residues: CASSQTRGVNNEQYF. The DNA for the CDR3 is TGTGCCAGCAGTCAAACAAGAGGCGTTAACAACGAGCAGTACTTC.

This chain uses TRBV19 with TRBJ2-1, with no clear D. Trimming took off 3 bases at V and 5 bases at J, with 8 bases between the two ends. Germline V gene sequence: CDR1 LNHDA, CDR2 SQIVND (reference sequence). There are 13 residues in the CDR3. DNA of the CDR3: TGTGCCAGTAGTATGGGCTCGGACAATGAGCAGTTCTTC. It yields the protein CASSMGSDNEQFF.

The genes are TRBV19 and TRBJ2-7; 10 positions agree with TRBD2. CDR3 length: 15 amino acids. Germline CDR1 reads LNHDA; CDR2 reads SQIVND (reference sequence). Trimming removed 3 bases from V and 0 bases from J; junction bases left unmatched: 2. CDR3 DNA sequence: TGTGCCAGTAGTATCTCTAGCGGGAGCTCCTACGAGCAGTACTTC. Residues: CASSISSGSSYEQYF.

The gene calls are TRBV7-2 and TRBJ2-1; 9 nucleotides agree with TRBD2. The junction had 6 bases not matched to a gene; V was cut back by 7 bases and J by 2 bases. From germline, CDR1 is SGHTA and CDR2 FQGNSA. The CDR3 spans 15 residues. The CDR3 loop is CASTNSGSTYNEQFF. The CDR3 DNA sequence: TGTGCCAGCACCAATAGCGGGAGCACCTACAATGAGCAGTTCTTC.

The rearrangement joins TRBV9 to TRBJ1-5; 12 bases agree with TRBD1. Unmatched junction bases numbered 9, after V lost 4 bases and J lost 1 base. The CDR3 is 18 amino acids. Germline V CDR1 and CDR2: SGDLS, YYNGEE. CDR3 nucleotides: TGTGCCAGCAGCAGCCGGGACAGGGGGCACGGAAGCAATCAGCCCCAGCATTTT. Its protein is CASSSRDRGHGSNQPQHF.

The rearrangement links TRBV2 to TRBJ1-5; D is ambiguous. Germline CDR1 reads SNHLY; CDR2 reads FYNNEI. V was cut by 4 bases and J by 10 bases, with 8 bases left in between. This CDR3 is 11 amino acids long. The DNA of the CDR3 is TGTGCCAGCAGTGTAGAGGGACCCCAGCATTTT. Its protein product is CASSVEGPQHF.

The chain combines TRBV10-3 with TRBJ2-5; possibly TRBD1 for D (7 bases). The CDR3 consists of 15 residues. V was cut by 6 bases and J by 4 bases, with 18 bases left in between. The germline gives CDR1 ENHRY, CDR2 SYGVKD. The DNA for the CDR3 is TGTGCCATCAGCGCGGGAAGGGACAGCGGAGAGACCCAGTACTTC. It translates to CAISAGRDSGETQYF.

The rearrangement uses TRBV4-1 and TRBJ1-2; 7 positions match TRBD1. CDR1 is MGHRA and CDR2 is YSYEKL in the germline V gene. This CDR3 is built from 15 residues. V lost 2 bases to trimming and J lost 7 bases; unmatched junction nucleotides: 10. DNA of the CDR3: TGCGCCAGCAGCCAACCCGACAGGGCGGTCGCTGGCTACACCTTC. It encodes CASSQPDRAVAGYTF.

This clone was counted a few times. The chain combines TRBV5-4 with TRBJ2-7; D not resolved. CDR1 is SGHNT and CDR2 is YYREEE in the germline V gene (reference sequence). V gave up 0 bases and J gave up 0 bases, with 1 base separating them. The CDR3 totals 12 residues. As DNA, the CDR3 is TGTGCCAGCAGCTTGGCCTCCTACGAGCAGTACTTC. Amino acid sequence: CASSLASYEQYF.

The J gene is TRBJ1-2, the V gene TRBV28; weak D call: TRBD1 (6 bases). The CDR3 has 15 amino acids. From germline, CDR1 is MDHEN and CDR2 SYDVKM. V gave up 5 bases and J gave up 0 bases, with 13 bases separating them. CDR3 residues: CASSKDRHSNYGYTF. Here the CDR3 DNA reads TGTGCCAGCAGTAAGGACAGACACTCTAACTATGGCTACACCTTC.

The chain employs TRBV28 and TRBJ2-7; D unresolved. Between the trimmed V and J ends, which lost 8 bases and 3 bases, there was a span of 14 bases. The CDR3 extends over 13 amino acids. CDR1 and CDR2 from the germline V gene are MDHEN and SYDVKM. The CDR3 here is CASGMSTNYEQYF. The CDR3 DNA reads TGTGCCAGCGGGATGTCGACCAACTACGAGCAGTACTTC.